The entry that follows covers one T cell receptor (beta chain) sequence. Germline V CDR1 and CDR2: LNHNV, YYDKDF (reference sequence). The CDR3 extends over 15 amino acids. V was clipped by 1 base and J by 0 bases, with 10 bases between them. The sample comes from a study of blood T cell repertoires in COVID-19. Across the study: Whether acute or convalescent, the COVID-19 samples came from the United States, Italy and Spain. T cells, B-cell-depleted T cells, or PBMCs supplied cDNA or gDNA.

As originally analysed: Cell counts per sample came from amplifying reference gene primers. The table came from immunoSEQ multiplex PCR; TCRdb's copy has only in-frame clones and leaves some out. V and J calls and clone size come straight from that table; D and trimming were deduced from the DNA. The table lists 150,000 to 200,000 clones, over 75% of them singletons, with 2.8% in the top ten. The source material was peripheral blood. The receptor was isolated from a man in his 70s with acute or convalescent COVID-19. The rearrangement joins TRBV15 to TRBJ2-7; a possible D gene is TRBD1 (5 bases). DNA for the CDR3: TGTGCCACCAGCAGAGGTGGTGACAGCTCCTACGAGCAGTACTTC. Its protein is CATSRGGDSSYEQYF.